A single sample gave rise to the 21 T cell receptor beta chains below, sequenced in a study of shared clonotypes between healthy human individuals. Profiling relied on immunoSEQ multiplex PCR, and the TCRdb table lists in-frame clones only, not all of them. Altogether some 1 million clones are present, about 70% being singletons, with the ten largest covering roughly 1.5%. The sequenced sample was memory CD4+ T cells sorted from blood. Subset defined: CD45RA-negative fraction. These receptors all come from a man aged 18 to 30 in good health.

The gene calls are TRBV27 and TRBJ2-7, with D possibly called TRBD1 or TRBD2 (5 bases each). V gave up 6 bases and J gave up 7 bases, with 19 bases separating them. The germline gives CDR1 MNHEY, CDR2 SMNVEV (reference sequence). The CDR3 contains 14 residues. The chain's CDR3 is CASRGTPRWGEQYF. Here the CDR3 DNA reads TGTGCCAGCAGAGGGACCCCCCGCTGGGGGGAGCAGTACTTC.

This sequence joins TRBV25-1 and TRBJ1-2; 9 positions match TRBD1. Germline values: CDR1 MGHDK, CDR2 SYGVNS. V was pared by 8 bases and J by 5 bases, with 0 bases of the junction left unmatched. The CDR3 has 11 residues. The CDR3 DNA follows: TGTGCCAGCGGACAGGGGTATGGCTACACCTTC. It specifies CASGQGYGYTF.

V is TRBV6-1 and J is TRBJ2-6, with D perhaps being TRBD1 or TRBD2 (5 bases each). Germline CDR1 reads MNHNS; CDR2 reads SASEGT. The CDR3 has 14 amino acids. V dropped 8 bases and J dropped 1 base, with 9 bases sitting between them. The CDR3 DNA sequence: TGTGCCAGCCTTTGGGGGTCTGGGGCCAACGTCCTGACTTTC. It yields the protein CASLWGSGANVLTF.

This clone was detected a few times. The rearrangement uses TRBV27 and TRBJ2-3, with a tentative D call TRBD2 (5 bases). This CDR3 comprises 15 residues. In germline, CDR1 is MNHEY, CDR2 SMNVEV (reference sequence). Between the trimmed V and J ends, which lost 3 bases and 7 bases, there was a span of 17 bases. Written as DNA, the CDR3 is TGTGCCAGCAGTTTCGGTGGGAGCTCCAGGTATACGCAGTATTTT. Protein: CASSFGGSSRYTQYF.

The chain uses TRBV2 and TRBJ2-2; the match to TRBD1 covers 10 bases. Per the germline V gene, CDR1 is SNHLY and CDR2 is FYNNEI. CDR3 length: 14 amino acids. The V segment lost 7 bases and the J segment 5 bases; nucleotides outside the gene matches: 4. DNA for the CDR3: TGTGCCAGCAACCGACAGGGGGCGACCGGGGAGCTGTTTTTT. It is translated as CASNRQGATGELFF. The variable domain in full, with the rest retrieved from reference TRBV2 and TRBJ2-2, is EPEVTQTPSHQVTQMGQEVILRCVPISNHLYFYWYRQILGQKVEFLVSFYNNEISEKSEIFDDQFSVERPDGSNFTLKIRSTKLEDSAMYFCASNRQGATGELFFGEGSRLTVL.

The gene calls are TRBV7-9 and TRBJ2-7; a possible D gene is TRBD2 (5 bases). In germline, CDR1 is SEHNR, CDR2 FQNEAQ (reference sequence). The CDR3 has 16 residues. With 1 base removed from V and 3 bases from J, the gap between germline ends came to 16 bases. CDR3 sequence: CASSLDSQAEGYEQYF. The CDR3 nucleotides read TGTGCCAGCAGCTTAGATAGTCAGGCCGAGGGCTACGAGCAGTACTTC.

The genes are TRBV6-1 and TRBJ2-5; 7 nucleotides match TRBD2. With V trimmed by 6 bases and J by 3 bases, 10 bases remained unmatched. Germline V lookup: CDR1 MNHNS, CDR2 SASEGT. The CDR3 is 15 residues long. CDR3 protein: CASSLTGRAEETQYF. The DNA of the CDR3 is TGTGCCAGCAGCCTAACGGGGAGGGCCGAAGAGACCCAGTACTTC.

This chain links TRBV7-2 with TRBJ2-3; unclear D gene. The CDR3 is 14 amino acids. Germline CDR1 reads SGHTA; CDR2 reads FQGNSA. Trimming removed 2 bases at V and 3 bases at J, with 9 bases between. The DNA for the CDR3 is TGTGCCAGCAGCTTATTTTCCAGGACAGATACGCAGTATTTT. Translating it yields CASSLFSRTDTQYF.

This clone was observed a few times. Distinct nucleotide sequences in the sample also encode this CDR3. The chain has TRBV6-6 and TRBJ2-3; D is possibly TRBD2 (5 bases). The CDR3 is 13 amino acids. The germline V gene encodes CDR1 MNHNY and CDR2 SVGAGI (reference sequence). The V and J ends lost 6 bases and 0 bases respectively, with 7 bases between them. CDR3 sequence: CASSRGSTDTQYF. CDR3 DNA: TGTGCCAGCAGCCGGGGAAGCACAGATACGCAGTATTTT.

This clone has a handful of counts. The chain couples TRBV10-1 to TRBJ1-6; D is unresolved. This CDR3 contains 13 residues. CDR1 is WNHNN and CDR2 is SYGVQD in the germline V gene (reference sequence). V lost 6 bases and J 7 bases, leaving 10 bases between the germline ends. The CDR3 DNA reads TGCGCCAGCAGCCAGGAGCGGAATTCACCCCTCCACTTT. It specifies CASSQERNSPLHF.

The J gene is TRBJ2-5, the V gene TRBV7-9, with D tentatively TRBD2 (6 bases). CDR1 and CDR2 from the germline V gene are SEHNR and FQNEAQ (reference sequence). CDR3 length equals 14 residues. Trimming cost V 0 bases and J 5 bases, with 10 bases left between them. DNA for the CDR3: TGTGCCAGCAGCTTAGCCCTCAGCGGGGAGACCCAGTACTTC. The encoded protein is CASSLALSGETQYF.

This chain connects TRBV5-4 to TRBJ2-2, with a tentative D call TRBD1 (5 bases). V was clipped by 0 bases and J by 3 bases, with 18 bases between them. Germline CDR1 is SGHNT and CDR2 is YYREEE (reference sequence). CDR3 length equals 18 residues. CDR3 loop: CASSLVGQARPHTGELFF. The CDR3 coding sequence is TGTGCCAGCAGCTTGGTAGGACAAGCCAGGCCTCACACCGGGGAGCTGTTTTTT.

The chain has TRBV28 and TRBJ2-5; D may be TRBD1 or TRBD2 (5 bases each). With 2 bases removed from V and 4 bases from J, the gap between germline ends came to 8 bases. CDR3 size: 13 residues. Germline CDR1 and CDR2: MDHEN and SYDVKM. The CDR3 nucleotides are TGTGCCAGCAGTTTAATGGGGACAGAGACCCAGTACTTC. Amino acid sequence: CASSLMGTETQYF.

CDR3: CASSPEITGPTEAFF. CDR3 sequence (DNA): TGCGCCAGCAGCCCGGAAATAACAGGCCCCACTGAAGCTTTCTTT. The chain employs TRBV5-1 and TRBJ1-1, with D possibly TRBD1 on 5 matching bases. The CDR3 consists of 15 residues. V lost 4 bases and J 4 bases, leaving 17 bases between the germline ends. From germline, CDR1 is SGHRS and CDR2 YFSETQ.

This sequence joins TRBV6-6 and TRBJ2-6, with a tentative D call TRBD2 (6 bases). The germline V gene encodes CDR1 MNHNY and CDR2 SVGAGI (reference sequence). Trimming pared 5 bases from V and 1 base from J, leaving 6 bases between. The CDR3 extends over 14 amino acids. The CDR3 loop reads CASSGRSGANVLTF. The CDR3 DNA follows: TGTGCCAGCAGTGGGAGGTCTGGGGCCAACGTCCTGACTTTC.

Worth noting for this clone: Just one base apart from a much larger clone, this may be a read error. V and J are TRBV7-9 and TRBJ1-3; 7 bases are shared with TRBD1. The CDR3 covers 15 residues. V shed 1 base, J shed 0 bases, and the junction held 0 bases outside the gene matches. Germline assignment: CDR1 SEHNR and CDR2 FQNEAQ (reference sequence). CDR3 in amino acids: CASSLGDSSGNTIYF. For the CDR3, the DNA is TGTGCCAGCAGCTTAGGGGACAGCTCTGGAAACACCATATATTTT.

The chain joins TRBV5-6 to TRBJ2-5; 8 bases line up with TRBD2. CDR3 length: 14 amino acids. CDR1 and CDR2 (germline): SGHDT, YYEEEE. Losses at the gene ends were 1 base for V and 4 bases for J; bases not matched to a gene: 3. The chain's CDR3 is CASSLPAGGETQYF. CDR3 nucleotide sequence: TGTGCCAGCAGCTTGCCGGCGGGGGGAGAGACCCAGTACTTC.

This sequence joins TRBV14 and TRBJ2-3, with D possibly TRBD2 on 5 matching bases. In germline, CDR1 is SGHDN, CDR2 FVKESK. The V gene lost 2 bases and the J gene lost 3 bases, with 12 bases spanning the gap. There are 15 residues in the CDR3. The CDR3 protein is CASSQIQLGTDTQYF. Written as DNA, the CDR3 is TGTGCCAGCAGCCAAATACAACTAGGGACAGATACGCAGTATTTT.

This clone was recorded only once. The V and J genes are TRBV19 and TRBJ2-3, with a possible D match to TRBD1 (6 bases). CDR1 and CDR2 (germline): LNHDA, SQIVND (reference sequence). The CDR3 extends over 17 amino acids. Deletions cut 4 bases from V and 0 bases from J, with 17 bases between. The CDR3 is CASSRGKGVPSTDTQYF. The CDR3 DNA follows: TGTGCCAGTAGTAGGGGGAAGGGGGTCCCTAGCACAGATACGCAGTATTTT. Full variable domain (remainder filled in from reference TRBV19 and TRBJ2-3): DGGITQSPKYLFRKEGQNVTLSCEQNLNHDAMYWYRQDPGQGLRLIYYSQIVNDFQKGDIAEGYSVSREKKESFPLTVTSAQKNPTAFYLCASSRGKGVPSTDTQYFGPGTRLTVL.

The chain recombines TRBV5-1 with TRBJ2-2; 7 nucleotides agree with TRBD1. This CDR3 comprises 16 residues. Germline-derived CDR1 and CDR2 are SGHRS and YFSETQ. V dropped 9 bases and J dropped 0; count of bases not matched to a gene: 11. The CDR3 coding sequence is TGCGCCACCTCGACTCCCCAGGGGGCGAACACCGGGGAGCTGTTTTTT. Protein product: CATSTPQGANTGELFF.

This chain links TRBV10-3 with TRBJ1-4; D may be TRBD1 (6 bases). In germline, CDR1 is ENHRY, CDR2 SYGVKD. V dropped 2 bases and J dropped 5 bases, with 12 bases sitting between them. The CDR3 length is 15 residues. The CDR3 loop is CAISEGGPGNEKLFF. DNA of the CDR3: TGTGCCATCAGTGAGGGGGGCCCTGGGAATGAAAAACTGTTTTTT.